This is a list of T cell receptor beta chains from one sample in a study of regulatory T cells in long-lasting Graves disease. TCRdb used MiXCR to reprocess the multiplex PCR reads, holding one entry per CDR3 protein. The profile shows approximately 690,000 distinct CDR3 sequences, about 30% of them singletons. Sequenced here: peripheral blood mononuclear cells (PBMCs), sampled when the disease was refractory, from a patient treated with antithyroid drugs. The receptors were sampled from a female donor with Graves disease. Both conserved end residues are part of each CDR3. The order of the fields is clone size, V gene, D gene, J gene, CDR3 DNA, CDR3 protein. The D gene is left open where the match is weak. For some rows the clone size is stated as once, few or many, or as a class when expanded; others skip it.

many	TRBV6-2/TRBV6-3	-	TRBJ2-7	TGTGCCAGCAGTTACTCGAACTTGGACTCGATCTCCTACGAGCAGTACTTC	CASSYSNLDSISYEQYF
few	TRBV2	-	TRBJ2-2	TGTGCCAGCAGTCCTCCCGTCCCGGGGGAGCTGTTTTTT	CASSPPVPGELFF
-	TRBV6-5	-	TRBJ1-4	TGTGCCAGCAGTTACTGGTCCGGGGGATCAACTAATGAAAAACTGTTTTTT	CASSYWSGGSTNEKLFF
-	TRBV20-1	TRBD1	TRBJ1-6	TGCAGTGCTCCCGAACAGGGGGCGACCTATAATTCACCCCTCCACTTT	CSAPEQGATYNSPLHF
-	TRBV4-2	-	TRBJ1-2	TGTGCCAGCAGAACGAACAGGGTTCGCGGCTACACCTTC	CASRTNRVRGYTF
-	TRBV2	-	TRBJ1-5	TGTGCCAGCAGCGCCGGGCAACGGGGTCAGCCCCAGCATTTT	CASSAGQRGQPQHF
many	TRBV29-1	-	TRBJ1-1	TGCAGCGTTGCGGCGCAAGTAAACACTGAAGCTTTCTTT	CSVAAQVNTEAFF
once	TRBV20-1	-	TRBJ2-6	TGCAGTGCTAGAAGTGTGGGAGGTGGGGCCAACGTCCTGACTTTC	CSARSVGGGANVLTF
-	TRBV29-1	TRBD1	TRBJ1-2	TGCAGCGTTGAATTGCCAGGGGGTGGGGGCTACACCTTC	CSVELPGGGGYTF
-	TRBV7-3	-	TRBJ1-1	TGTGCCAGCAGCCCCGGACACGCGAACACTGAAGCTTTCTTT	CASSPGHANTEAFF
-	TRBV6-5	TRBD1	TRBJ1-2	TGTGCCAGCAGTTCGGGGACAGGGGTTAATAACTATGGCTACACCTTC	CASSSGTGVNNYGYTF
few	TRBV28	-	TRBJ1-2	TGTGCCAGCGGGGGGAAGGCCCTTGCGGGCTACACCTTC	CASGGKALAGYTF
few	TRBV5-1	-	TRBJ1-4	TGCGCCAGCTCCACATCGACATCGGGGAATGAAAAACTGTTTTTT	CASSTSTSGNEKLFF
-	TRBV9	-	TRBJ1-4	TGTGCCAGCAGCGTTCGAGTGGGGGTTGATGAAAAACTGTTTTTT	CASSVRVGVDEKLFF
-	TRBV29-1	TRBD1	TRBJ1-2	TGCAGCGCCGATCCCGGGACAGCCGTAGCTAACTATGGCTACACCTTC	CSADPGTAVANYGYTF
many	TRBV12-3/TRBV12-4	TRBD2	TRBJ2-5	TGTGCCAGCAGTACCTCTAGCGGGAGGGAGACCCAGTACTTC	CASSTSSGRETQYF
many	TRBV12-3/TRBV12-4	-	TRBJ1-5	TGTGCCAGCAGTACAGGGCCGGAACAGCCCCAGCATTTT	CASSTGPEQPQHF
-	TRBV2	-	TRBJ2-2	TGTGCCAGCAATCGGGGGAGCGCGAACACCGGGGAGCTGTTTTTT	CASNRGSANTGELFF
few	TRBV7-9	-	TRBJ1-1	TGTGCCAGCAGCTTATGGGTCGGGACGAGAGTAATGAACACTGAAGCTTTCTTT	CASSLWVGTRVMNTEAFF
few	TRBV2	TRBD1	TRBJ1-2	TGTGCCAGCAGTGGTACCCGGACAGGGGGCTACGGTAACTATGGCTACACCTTC	CASSGTRTGGYGNYGYTF
few	TRBV9	-	TRBJ1-1	TGTGCCAGCAGCGATAACCCCGGGACAACGCCGAGTTGGAACACTGAAGCTTTCTTT	CASSDNPGTTPSWNTEAFF
once	TRBV6-1	TRBD1	TRBJ2-7	TGTGCCAGCAGAGTCCCGGGACAGATATACGAGCAGTACTTC	CASRVPGQIYEQYF
-	TRBV12-3/TRBV12-4	TRBD2	TRBJ2-1	TGTGCCAGCAGTAGCGGGAGGGTCCAAAATGAGCAGTTCTTC	CASSSGRVQNEQFF
-	TRBV19	-	TRBJ1-5	TGTGCCAGTAGTATAGATCTATTTCGGGGGTATGGTCGACAGCCCCAGCATTTT	CASSIDLFRGYGRQPQHF
-	TRBV25-1	TRBD2	TRBJ2-1	TGTGCCGCGGGACTAGCGGGAGGGGGATCCTACAATGAGCAGTTCTTC	CAAGLAGGGSYNEQFF
few	TRBV28	TRBD1	TRBJ1-4	TGTGCCAGCAGCCCGCCCGGGACAGCCTCTAATGAAAAACTGTTTTTT	CASSPPGTASNEKLFF
many	TRBV28	TRBD1	TRBJ2-2	TGTGCCAGCAGAATGGGACAGGTGAACACCGGGGAGCTGTTTTTT	CASRMGQVNTGELFF
few	TRBV2	-	TRBJ2-1	TGTGCCAGCAGTGACTTTGAGCAGTTCTTC	CASSDFEQFF
-	TRBV18	TRBD1	TRBJ1-5	TGTGCCAGCAGCTTGCAGGGGGCTGGGAGCAATCAGCCCCAGCATTTT	CASSLQGAGSNQPQHF
-	TRBV7-3	TRBD2	TRBJ2-3	TGTGCCAGCAGCCAGGGACTAGGGAGCACAGATACGCAGTATTTT	CASSQGLGSTDTQYF
once	TRBV15	-	TRBJ2-7	TGTGCCACCAGCGGGGGACTTTATTACGAGCAGTACTTC	CATSGGLYYEQYF
-	TRBV27	-	TRBJ1-2	TGTGCCAGCAGTGCAAGCCGGGACATTTATGGCTACACCTTC	CASSASRDIYGYTF
-	TRBV30	-	TRBJ1-2	TGTGCCTGGAGTGTACTACACCCTGGCTACACCTTC	CAWSVLHPGYTF
-	TRBV6-1	TRBD1	TRBJ2-5	TGTGCCAGCAGTCGCAAGGGGTTCACAGGGGTGGAGACCCAGTACTTC	CASSRKGFTGVETQYF
many	TRBV12-3/TRBV12-4	-	TRBJ1-2	TGTGCCAGCAGTTTCGAGGGGAACGGCTACACCTTC	CASSFEGNGYTF
-	TRBV28	-	TRBJ1-6	TGTGCCAGCAGCTCGAACAGGGCCCTCCACTTT	CASSSNRALHF
-	TRBV6-1	-	TRBJ2-5	TGTGCCAGCAGTGAAGCGCTGTGGGGGACCCAGTACTTC	CASSEALWGTQYF
few	TRBV25-1	TRBD2	TRBJ2-7	TGTGCCAGCAGTCCGGGACTAGCTCGACACGAGCAGTACTTC	CASSPGLARHEQYF
few	TRBV5-6	TRBD1	TRBJ1-2	TGTGCCAGCAGCTTCCGGACAGGGTTTTTCTATGGCTACACCTTC	CASSFRTGFFYGYTF
many	TRBV2	-	TRBJ1-5	TGTGCCAGCAGTCCCCTCCGGGGGGACCGGAATCAGCCCCAGCATTTT	CASSPLRGDRNQPQHF
-	TRBV6-2/TRBV6-3	TRBD2	TRBJ2-1	TGTGCCTCCCCAGGCCTAGCGGGAGTTAGTGAGCAGTTCTTC	CASPGLAGVSEQFF
-	TRBV30	-	TRBJ1-5	TGTGCCTGGAGTGTTTCTCAGCCCCAGCATTTT	CAWSVSQPQHF
-	TRBV29-1	-	TRBJ1-1	TGCAGCGTTGAAAACGCGGGGTCCAGAGAAGCTTTCTTT	CSVENAGSREAFF
few	TRBV9	-	TRBJ1-4	TGTGCCAGCAGCCTCAGGTCGACAGTGGGTGAAAAACTGTTTTTT	CASSLRSTVGEKLFF
-	TRBV6-6	TRBD2	TRBJ2-7	TGTGCCAGCAGTTACTCGATTACTAGCGGACGGTACGAGCAGTACTTC	CASSYSITSGRYEQYF
few	TRBV29-1	-	TRBJ1-1	TGCAGCGTTGAGGGTGGTACTGAAGCTTTCTTT	CSVEGGTEAFF
-	TRBV7-3	-	TRBJ2-2	TGTGCCAGCAGCCACGCTTGTCCCGGCGGCGCCGGGGAGCTGTTTTTT	CASSHACPGGAGELFF
-	TRBV12-3/TRBV12-4	-	TRBJ2-2	TGTGCCAGCAGTCCCCGGGCCACCATGGCCACCGGGGAGCTGTTTTTT	CASSPRATMATGELFF
few	TRBV28	TRBD1	TRBJ1-1	TGTGCCAGCAGACCATACCAGGGGGCTGCTGAAGCTTTCTTT	CASRPYQGAAEAFF
many	TRBV28	-	TRBJ1-5	TGTGCCAGCAGTTTATTGGGGACTCAGCCCCAGCATTTT	CASSLLGTQPQHF
few	TRBV20-1	-	TRBJ2-7	TGCAGTGCTAGGGAGCCAGTACTTTACGAGCAGTACTTC	CSAREPVLYEQYF
once	TRBV12-3/TRBV12-4	-	TRBJ2-1	TGTGCCAGCAGTGGTCGTCGGCTAGGGGTTCTCAATGAGCAGTTCTTC	CASSGRRLGVLNEQFF
many	TRBV11-3	TRBD1	TRBJ1-1	TGTGCCAGCAGCACCCGGACAGGATATGCTTTCTTT	CASSTRTGYAFF
-	TRBV30	-	TRBJ1-4	TGTGCCTGGAGTGTGGGGTTTAATGAAAAACTGTTTTTT	CAWSVGFNEKLFF
-	TRBV30	-	TRBJ2-2	TGTGCCGGCCGTTCTAGCGCGAGCACCGGGGAGCTGTTTTTT	CAGRSSASTGELFF